The clone carrying this T cell receptor beta chain was found a few times. This sample is drawn from a study of blood T cell repertoires in COVID-19. Across the whole study: The analysed material was cDNA or gDNA that came from T cells, B-cell-depleted T cells, or PBMCs.

J was trimmed by 2 bases and V by 2 bases; bases with no gene match: 8. This CDR3 region has 16 residues. CDR1 SGHKS and CDR2 YYEKEE come from the germline V gene (reference sequence). Study processing details: Amplification from reference gene primers served as the basis for estimated nucleated cell counts. Only in-frame clones appear in the TCRdb table, and some are missing; sequencing was by immunoSEQ multiplex PCR. The V and J calls and clone size come from that table; D and trimming were worked out from the DNA. The sample comprises approximately 80,000 clones, more than 70% of which are singletons, and approximately 6.8% rests with the top ten.

The receptor was isolated from a woman older than 75 with acute or convalescent COVID-19. The chain employs TRBV5-5 and TRBJ2-5, with TRBD2 identical over 8 bases. The sequencing input was peripheral blood. CDR3 loop: CASSFSPAGGQETQYF. The CDR3 coding sequence is TGTGCCAGCAGCTTCAGTCCCGCGGGAGGTCAAGAGACCCAGTACTTC.